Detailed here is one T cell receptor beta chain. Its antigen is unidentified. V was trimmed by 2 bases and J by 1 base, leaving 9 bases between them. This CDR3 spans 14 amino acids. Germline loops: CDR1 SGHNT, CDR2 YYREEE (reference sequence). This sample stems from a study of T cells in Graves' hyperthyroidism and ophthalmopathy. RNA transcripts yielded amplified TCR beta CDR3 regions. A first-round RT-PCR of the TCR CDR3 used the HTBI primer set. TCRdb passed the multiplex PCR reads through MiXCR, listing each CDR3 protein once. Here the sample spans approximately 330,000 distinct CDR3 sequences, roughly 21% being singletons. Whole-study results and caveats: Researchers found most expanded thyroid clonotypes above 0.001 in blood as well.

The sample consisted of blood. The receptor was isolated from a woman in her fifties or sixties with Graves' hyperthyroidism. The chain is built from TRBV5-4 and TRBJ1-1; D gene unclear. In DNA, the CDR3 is TGTGCCAGCAGCTTCCCAGGAACGAACACTGAAGCTTTCTTT. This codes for CASSFPGTNTEAFF.